This record covers a single T cell receptor beta chain. Germline-derived CDR1 and CDR2 are SGHRS and YFSETQ. V was pared by 2 bases and J by 2 bases, with 12 bases between. The CDR3 runs 15 residues. This sample stems from a study of T cells in localized non-small cell lung cancer. TCRdb's table, derived via immunoSEQ multiplex PCR, lists solely in-frame clones and lacks some. The sample records some 35,000 clones, around 90% being singletons. The sample here was peripheral blood, taken before any cancer treatment. The source of this sequence is a female donor older than 55 with stage I lung adenocarcinoma. This sequence joins TRBV5-1 and TRBJ2-3; D gene unclear. CDR3 sequence: CASSLRKPDTDTQYF. The CDR3 DNA reads as TGCGCCAGCAGCTTAAGGAAACCTGACACAGATACGCAGTATTTT.